The 5 T cell receptor beta chains below were found in one sample sequenced in a study of T cell responses to AZD1222 COVID-19 vaccine. Measured with immunoSEQ multiplex PCR; TCRdb has only the in-frame clones, and not every one. The table records roughly 120,000 clones, about 92% of them present only once. Specimen: peripheral blood, collected on day 0 of AZD1222 vaccination. The receptor set was obtained from an adult in good health.

The CDR3 reads CASSPNQQGSQETQYF. The CDR3 DNA is TGTGCCAGCTCACCGAATCAACAGGGAAGTCAAGAGACCCAGTACTTC. The V call is TRBV18, the J call TRBJ2-5; D may be TRBD1 (6 bases). The germline gives CDR1 KGHSH, CDR2 LQKENI. The CDR3 spans 16 residues. Trimming pared 3 bases from V and 2 bases from J, leaving 16 bases between.

This clone was observed a single time. The chain employs TRBV4-2 and TRBJ2-7; no clear D. V shed 0 bases and J shed 2 bases, with 5 bases lying between them. The CDR3 is made up of 13 amino acids. Germline V gives CDR1 LGHNA, CDR2 YNFKEQ. The CDR3 loop is CASSQEFTYEQYF. The CDR3 bases are TGTGCCAGCAGCCAAGAGTTTACCTACGAGCAGTACTTC.

The gene calls are TRBV19 and TRBJ1-5; the D gene is possibly TRBD1 (5 bases). The CDR3 sequence is 15 residues long. Germline lookup yields CDR1 LNHDA and CDR2 SQIVND (reference sequence). With 3 bases removed from V and 4 bases from J, the gap between germline ends came to 13 bases. CDR3 sequence: CASSIPTDANQPQHF. DNA of the CDR3: TGTGCCAGTAGTATCCCGACAGATGCTAATCAGCCCCAGCATTTT.

CDR3 region: CASSPAIGGPVYGYTF. The CDR3 region has the DNA TGTGCCAGCAGCCCCGCGATTGGCGGGCCCGTCTATGGCTACACCTTC. The genes are TRBV25-1 and TRBJ1-2; D uncertain. Trimming left V 6 bases short and J 4 bases short, with 21 bases between. Per the germline V gene, CDR1 is MGHDK and CDR2 is SYGVNS. The CDR3 is 16 residues long.

The chain links TRBV28 to TRBJ1-5, with D hard to call. This CDR3 spans 12 amino acids. Germline V CDR1 and CDR2: MDHEN, SYDVKM. With 5 bases removed from V and 6 bases from J, the gap between germline ends came to 8 bases. The CDR3 here is CASSPSGQPQHF. The DNA of the CDR3 is TGTGCCAGCAGTCCTTCGGGTCAGCCCCAGCATTTT.